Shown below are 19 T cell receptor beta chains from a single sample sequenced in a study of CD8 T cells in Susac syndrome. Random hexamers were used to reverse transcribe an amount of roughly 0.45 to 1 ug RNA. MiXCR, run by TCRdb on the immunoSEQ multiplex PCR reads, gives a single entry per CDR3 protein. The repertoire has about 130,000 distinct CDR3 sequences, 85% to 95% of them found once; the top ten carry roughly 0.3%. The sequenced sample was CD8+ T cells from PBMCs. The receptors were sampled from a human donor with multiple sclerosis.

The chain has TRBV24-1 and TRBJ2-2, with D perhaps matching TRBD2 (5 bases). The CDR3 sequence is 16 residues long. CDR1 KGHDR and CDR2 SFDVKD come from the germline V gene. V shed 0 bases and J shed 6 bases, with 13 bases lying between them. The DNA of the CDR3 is TGTGCCACCAGTGATTTGGAGGGTAATCATCCCGGGGAGCTGTTTTTT. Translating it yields CATSDLEGNHPGELFF.

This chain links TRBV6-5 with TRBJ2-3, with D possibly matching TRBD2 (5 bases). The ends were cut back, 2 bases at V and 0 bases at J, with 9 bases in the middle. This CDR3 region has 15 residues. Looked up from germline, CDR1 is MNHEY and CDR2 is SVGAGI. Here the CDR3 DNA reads TGTGCCAGCAGTTACGAAACGGGAAGCACAGATACGCAGTATTTT. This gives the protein CASSYETGSTDTQYF.

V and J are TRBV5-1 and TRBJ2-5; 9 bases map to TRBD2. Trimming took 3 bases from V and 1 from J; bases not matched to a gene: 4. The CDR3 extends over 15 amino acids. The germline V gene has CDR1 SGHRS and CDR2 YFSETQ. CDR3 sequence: CASSYLAGTQETQYF. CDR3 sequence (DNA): TGCGCCAGCAGCTACCTAGCGGGGACCCAAGAGACCCAGTACTTC. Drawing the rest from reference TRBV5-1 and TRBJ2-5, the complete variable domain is KAGVTQTPRYLIKTRGQQVTLSCSPISGHRSVSWYQQTPGQGLQFLFEYFSETQRNKGNFPGRFSGRQFSNSRSEMNVSTLELGDSALYLCASSYLAGTQETQYFGPGTRLLVL.

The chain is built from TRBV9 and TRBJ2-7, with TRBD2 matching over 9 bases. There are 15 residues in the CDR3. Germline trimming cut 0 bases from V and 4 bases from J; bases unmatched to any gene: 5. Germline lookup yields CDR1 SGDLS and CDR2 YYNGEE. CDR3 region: CASSVAWTSEYEQYF. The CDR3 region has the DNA TGTGCCAGCAGCGTAGCCTGGACTAGCGAGTACGAGCAGTACTTC.

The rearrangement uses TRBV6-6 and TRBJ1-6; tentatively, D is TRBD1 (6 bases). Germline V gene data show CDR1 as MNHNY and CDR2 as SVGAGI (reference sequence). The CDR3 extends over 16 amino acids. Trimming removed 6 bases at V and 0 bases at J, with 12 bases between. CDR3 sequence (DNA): TGTGCCAGCAGCCCAGACAGGAGCTCCTATAATTCACCCCTCCACTTT. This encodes CASSPDRSSYNSPLHF.

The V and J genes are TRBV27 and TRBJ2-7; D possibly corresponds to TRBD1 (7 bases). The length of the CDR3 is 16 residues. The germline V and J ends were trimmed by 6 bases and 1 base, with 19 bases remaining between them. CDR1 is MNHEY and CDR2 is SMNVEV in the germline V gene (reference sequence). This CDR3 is CASSRTAGQRSYEQYF. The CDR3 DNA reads TGTGCCAGCAGCCGGACTGCGGGACAGCGATCCTACGAGCAGTACTTC.

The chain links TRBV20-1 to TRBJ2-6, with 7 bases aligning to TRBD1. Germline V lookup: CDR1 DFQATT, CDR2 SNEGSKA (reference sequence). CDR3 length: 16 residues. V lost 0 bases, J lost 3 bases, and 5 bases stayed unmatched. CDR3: CSARDYRGRGANVLTF. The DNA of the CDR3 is TGCAGTGCTAGAGATTATAGGGGGCGTGGGGCCAACGTCCTGACTTTC.

The CDR3 DNA is TGTGCCAGCAGCAAAGAACGACAGGGGATTGATGAGACCCAGTACTTC. This gives the protein CASSKERQGIDETQYF. The V and J genes are TRBV11-2 and TRBJ2-5; 8 nucleotides line up with TRBD1. The V segment lost 5 bases and the J segment 5 bases; nucleotides outside the gene matches: 13. This CDR3 region has 16 residues. Germline V gene sequence: CDR1 SGHAT, CDR2 FQNNGV.

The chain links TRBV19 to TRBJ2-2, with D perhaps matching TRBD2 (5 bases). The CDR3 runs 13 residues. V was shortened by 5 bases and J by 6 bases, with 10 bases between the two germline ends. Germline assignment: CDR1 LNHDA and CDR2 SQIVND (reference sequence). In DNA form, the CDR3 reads TGTGCCAGTAGTTGGGAGCAGGCCGGGGAGCTGTTTTTT. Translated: CASSWEQAGELFF.

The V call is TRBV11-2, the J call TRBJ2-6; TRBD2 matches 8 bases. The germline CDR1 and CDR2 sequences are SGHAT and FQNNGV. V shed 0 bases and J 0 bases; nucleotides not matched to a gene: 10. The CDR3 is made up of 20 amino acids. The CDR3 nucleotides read TGTGCCAGCAGCTTAGAGTTTCGAGCGGGGGACCCCTCTGGGGCCAACGTCCTGACTTTC. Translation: CASSLEFRAGDPSGANVLTF.

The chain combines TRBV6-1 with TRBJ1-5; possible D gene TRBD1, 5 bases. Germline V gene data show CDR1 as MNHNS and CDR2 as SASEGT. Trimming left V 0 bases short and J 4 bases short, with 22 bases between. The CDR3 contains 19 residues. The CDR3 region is CASSEALHLGRGANQPQHF. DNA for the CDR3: TGTGCCAGCAGTGAAGCGCTACACTTGGGGCGCGGGGCTAATCAGCCCCAGCATTTT.

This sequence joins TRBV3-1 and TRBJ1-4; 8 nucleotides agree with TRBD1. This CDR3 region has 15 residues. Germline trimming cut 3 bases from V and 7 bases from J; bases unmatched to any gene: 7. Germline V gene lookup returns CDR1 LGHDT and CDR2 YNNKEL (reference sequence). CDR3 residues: CASSQDLGTGEKLFF. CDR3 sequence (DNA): TGTGCCAGCAGCCAGGACCTTGGGACAGGTGAAAAACTGTTTTTT. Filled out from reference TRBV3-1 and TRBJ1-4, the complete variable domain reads DTAVSQTPKYLVTQMGNDKSIKCEQNLGHDTMYWYKQDSKKFLKIMFSYNNKELIINETVPNRFSPKSPDKAHLNLHINSLELGDSAVYFCASSQDLGTGEKLFFGSGTQLSVL.

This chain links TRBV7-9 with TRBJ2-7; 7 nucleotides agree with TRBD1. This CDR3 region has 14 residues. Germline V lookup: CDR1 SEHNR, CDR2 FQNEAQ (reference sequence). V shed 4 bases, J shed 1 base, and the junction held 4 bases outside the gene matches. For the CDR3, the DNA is TGTGCCAGCAGCTGGTCGGGACAGTCCTACGAGCAGTACGTC. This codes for CASSWSGQSYEQYV.

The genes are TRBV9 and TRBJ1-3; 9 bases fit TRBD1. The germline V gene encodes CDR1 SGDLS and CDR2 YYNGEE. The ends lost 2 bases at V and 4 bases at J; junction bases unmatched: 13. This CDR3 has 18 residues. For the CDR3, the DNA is TGTGCCAGCAGCGTTCGGCCATGGACAGGGGCTGGAGGAAACACCATATATTTT. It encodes CASSVRPWTGAGGNTIYF.

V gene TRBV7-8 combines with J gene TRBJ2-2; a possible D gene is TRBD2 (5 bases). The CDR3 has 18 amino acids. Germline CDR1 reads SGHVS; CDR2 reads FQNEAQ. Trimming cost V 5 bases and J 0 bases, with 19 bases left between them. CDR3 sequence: CASSPKPAVSANTGELFF. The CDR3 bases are TGTGCCAGCAGCCCGAAACCTGCGGTTAGCGCGAACACCGGGGAGCTGTTTTTT.

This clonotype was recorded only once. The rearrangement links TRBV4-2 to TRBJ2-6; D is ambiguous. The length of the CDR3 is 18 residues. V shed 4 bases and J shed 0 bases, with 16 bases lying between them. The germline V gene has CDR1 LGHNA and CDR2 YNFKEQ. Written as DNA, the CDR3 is TGTGCCAGCAGCCCCACCGGGTTGAGCAACTCTGGGGCCAACGTCCTGACTTTC. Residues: CASSPTGLSNSGANVLTF.

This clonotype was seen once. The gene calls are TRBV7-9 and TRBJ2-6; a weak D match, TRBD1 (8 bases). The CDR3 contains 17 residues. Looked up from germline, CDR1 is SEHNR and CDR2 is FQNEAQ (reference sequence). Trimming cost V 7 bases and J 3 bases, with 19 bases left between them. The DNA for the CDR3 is TGTGCCAGCAAGGGGGGGCAGGGGGCAGATGGGGCCAACGTCCTGACTTTC. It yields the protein CASKGGQGADGANVLTF.

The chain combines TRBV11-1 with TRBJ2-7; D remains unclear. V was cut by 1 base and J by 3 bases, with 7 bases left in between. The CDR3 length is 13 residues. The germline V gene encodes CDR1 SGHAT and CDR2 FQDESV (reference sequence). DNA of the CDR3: TGTGCCAGCAGCTTAGGACATGGCTACGAGCAGTACGTC. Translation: CASSLGHGYEQYV.

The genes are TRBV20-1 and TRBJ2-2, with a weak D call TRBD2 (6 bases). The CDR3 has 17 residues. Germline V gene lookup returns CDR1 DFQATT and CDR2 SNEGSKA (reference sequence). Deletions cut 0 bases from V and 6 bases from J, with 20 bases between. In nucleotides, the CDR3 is TGCAGTGCTAGAGATAGACTAGGAGGGGTTTGGGCCGGGGAGCTGTTTTTT. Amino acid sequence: CSARDRLGGVWAGELFF.